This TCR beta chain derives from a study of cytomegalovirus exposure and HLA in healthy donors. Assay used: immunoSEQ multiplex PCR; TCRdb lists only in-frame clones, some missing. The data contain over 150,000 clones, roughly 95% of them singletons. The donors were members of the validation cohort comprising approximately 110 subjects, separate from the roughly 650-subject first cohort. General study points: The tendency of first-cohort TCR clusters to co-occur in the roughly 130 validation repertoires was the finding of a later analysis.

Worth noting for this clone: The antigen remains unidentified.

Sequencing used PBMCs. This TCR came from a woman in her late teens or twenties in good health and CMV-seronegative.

CDR3 loop: CASTGTTETQYF. The CDR3 nucleotides are TGCGCCAGCACCGGGACAACGGAGACCCAGTACTTC. This chain joins TRBV5-1 and TRBJ2-5; possibly TRBD1 for D (6 bases). V was trimmed by 6 bases and J by 5 bases, leaving 11 bases between them. The CDR3 spans 12 residues. Germline CDR1 SGHRS, CDR2 YFSETQ.